These 10 T cell receptor beta chains originate from one sample sequenced in a study of early T cells in non-severe SARS-CoV-2 infection. In TCRdb, the 5' RACE reads were re-called with MiXCR into one record per CDR3 protein. The sample records around 67,000 distinct CDR3 sequences, under 15% being singletons. Sequences were obtained from whole blood. These receptors came from an adult who was a healthcare worker with PCR-confirmed SARS-CoV-2 infection or an uninfected control (not recorded which).

This clonotype came up many times. The chain uses TRBV5-4 and TRBJ1-3; perhaps TRBD1 as D (6 bases). The CDR3 runs 17 residues. V lost 4 bases and J 0 bases, leaving 17 bases between the germline ends. From germline, CDR1 is SGHNT and CDR2 YYREEE (reference sequence). The CDR3 spells CASSPQGGSLSGNTIYF. The CDR3 DNA reads TGTGCCAGCAGCCCCCAAGGGGGTTCCCTCTCTGGAAACACCATATATTTT.

CDR3 region: CASSRGPGTEAFF. The CDR3 region has the DNA TGTGCCAGCAGCAGGGGCCCTGGCACTGAAGCTTTCTTT. This chain uses TRBV9 with TRBJ1-1; TRBD1 might be the D (5 bases). Germline V gene lookup returns CDR1 SGDLS and CDR2 YYNGEE. Trimming stripped 4 bases from V and 4 bases from J, with 11 bases between. The CDR3 covers 13 residues.

V and J are TRBV27 and TRBJ2-5; no clear D gene. Looked up from germline, CDR1 is MNHEY and CDR2 is SMNVEV (reference sequence). CDR3 size: 12 residues. Trimming shortened V by 2 bases and J by 4 bases, and 5 bases separated the two germline ends. The CDR3 region has the DNA TGTGCCAGCAGTTTAAGAGGAGAGACCCAGTACTTC. It specifies CASSLRGETQYF.

This clonotype was observed at least ten times. The chain recombines TRBV3-1 with TRBJ1-5; 7 nucleotides line up with TRBD1. CDR1 is LGHDT and CDR2 is YNNKEL in the germline V gene (reference sequence). V shed 1 base, J shed 6 bases, and the junction held 6 bases outside the gene matches. The CDR3 extends over 15 amino acids. The CDR3 spells CASSQGPTGFQPQHF. The CDR3 nucleotides read TGTGCCAGCAGCCAAGGTCCGACAGGGTTTCAGCCCCAGCATTTT.

The sample holds many counts of this clonotype. The chain recombines TRBV12-3 or TRBV12-4 with TRBJ1-5, with no clear D. CDR3 size: 14 residues. V was pared by 2 bases and J by 4 bases, with 9 bases between. The CDR3 DNA reads TGTGCCAGCAGTTTATCGGCTATTAATCAGCCCCAGCATTTT. Translated, it gives CASSLSAINQPQHF.

This clonotype was seen at least ten times. This rearrangement joins TRBV7-2 to TRBJ2-1; no reliable D call. V lost 3 bases, J lost 2 bases, and 11 bases lay in between. Germline loops: CDR1 SGHTA, CDR2 FQGNSA. The CDR3 extends over 15 amino acids. The CDR3 sequence: CASSLIRTAYNEQFF. Here the CDR3 DNA reads TGTGCCAGCAGCTTGATTAGGACCGCCTACAATGAGCAGTTCTTC. Using reference TRBV7-2 and TRBJ2-1 for the parts outside the CDR3, the full variable domain is GAGVSQSPSNKVTEKGKDVELRCDPISGHTALYWYRQSLGQGLEFLIYFQGNSAPDKSGLPSDRFSAERTGGSVSTLTIQRTQQEDSAVYLCASSLIRTAYNEQFFGPGTRLTVL.

This clonotype came up many times. The CDR3 region is CASSLFGGRAVNEQYF. The DNA of the CDR3 is TGTGCCAGCAGTTTATTTGGCGGGAGGGCCGTAAACGAGCAGTACTTC. V usage is TRBV28 and J usage is TRBJ2-7, with 9 bases aligning to TRBD2. In germline, CDR1 is MDHEN, CDR2 SYDVKM. The CDR3 runs 16 residues. V lost 1 base to trimming and J lost 5 bases; unmatched junction nucleotides: 9.

The chain has TRBV18 and TRBJ2-5, with D possibly being TRBD1 (6 bases). The CDR3 spans 17 residues. Trimming left V 0 bases short and J 5 bases short, with 19 bases between. Per germline, CDR1 KGHSH and CDR2 LQKENI. CDR3 coding DNA: TGTGCCAGCTCACCACCGGGGGCACCCACCTCAAGTGAGACCCAGTACTTC. This sequence encodes CASSPPGAPTSSETQYF.

This clonotype was detected a few times. The V gene is TRBV7-9, the J gene TRBJ2-4, with D possibly being TRBD1 or TRBD2 (6 bases each). The CDR3 spans 13 residues. Trimming cost V 5 bases and J 6 bases, with 11 bases left between them. Germline V gene sequence: CDR1 SEHNR, CDR2 FQNEAQ (reference sequence). The CDR3 DNA reads as TGTGCCAGCAGCCTAGAGGGGGGAAACATTCAGTACTTC. It codes for CASSLEGGNIQYF.

J is TRBJ2-7 and V is TRBV7-2; D is ambiguous. Trimming removed 4 bases from V and 2 bases from J, with 6 bases in between. This CDR3 spans 12 amino acids. From germline, CDR1 is SGHTA and CDR2 FQGNSA. The CDR3: CASSYETYEQYF. CDR3 sequence (DNA): TGTGCCAGCAGCTACGAAACCTACGAGCAGTACTTC.